Presented here are 5 T cell receptor beta chains from one specimen sequenced in a study of early T cells in non-severe SARS-CoV-2 infection. Via MiXCR, TCRdb re-called the 5' RACE reads, giving one row per CDR3 protein. The table has under 85,000 distinct CDR3 sequences, roughly 15% seen once; the top ten hold roughly 3.8%. The material was whole blood, obtained at baseline. The receptors shown here come from an adult who was a healthcare worker with PCR-confirmed SARS-CoV-2 infection or an uninfected control (not recorded which).

At least ten counts were recorded for this clonotype. The V and J genes are TRBV11-1 and TRBJ1-2, with D possibly being TRBD1 (6 bases). The CDR3 loop spans 14 amino acids. CDR1 is SGHAT, CDR2 FQDESV, per germline (reference sequence). The V end lost 1 base, the J end lost 4 bases, and 10 bases lay between the germline ends. In nucleotides, the CDR3 is TGTGCCAGCAGCTTAGACAGGGCCTCCTATGGCTACACCTTC. It encodes CASSLDRASYGYTF.

This clonotype was detected ten times or more. The chain carries TRBV18 and TRBJ2-3; possibly TRBD1 or TRBD2 for D (5 bases each). Germline lookup yields CDR1 KGHSH and CDR2 LQKENI. The V end was cut by 5 bases, the J end by 2 bases, with 14 bases between. CDR3 length equals 15 residues. The CDR3 DNA reads as TGTGCCAGCTCAACCACGGGACGAGTCACAGATACGCAGTATTTT. Protein sequence: CASSTTGRVTDTQYF.

V is TRBV28 and J is TRBJ2-3; 12 bases are a match to TRBD2. The germline V gene encodes CDR1 MDHEN and CDR2 SYDVKM. Trimming at V came to 6 bases and at J to 3 bases, leaving 4 bases not matched to a gene. The CDR3 spans 15 residues. CDR3 loop: CASSAGLAGTDTQYF. The CDR3 coding sequence is TGTGCCAGCAGCGCCGGACTAGCGGGAACAGATACGCAGTATTTT.

The V and J genes are TRBV5-1 and TRBJ2-1, with 7 bases that match TRBD1. Trimming at V came to 0 bases and at J to 5 bases, leaving 2 bases not matched to a gene. Germline V lookup: CDR1 SGHRS, CDR2 YFSETQ. The CDR3 is 14 amino acids. CDR3 coding DNA: TGCGCCAGCAGCTTGGGAGGGACAGACAATGAGCAGTTCTTC. Translation gives CASSLGGTDNEQFF. The whole variable domain, remainder taken from reference TRBV5-1 and TRBJ2-1, is KAGVTQTPRYLIKTRGQQVTLSCSPISGHRSVSWYQQTPGQGLQFLFEYFSETQRNKGNFPGRFSGRQFSNSRSEMNVSTLELGDSALYLCASSLGGTDNEQFFGPGTRLTVL.

This sequence joins TRBV19 and TRBJ2-3; the match to TRBD1 covers 7 bases. The germline V gene has CDR1 LNHDA and CDR2 SQIVND (reference sequence). This CDR3 comprises 14 residues. The V gene end was trimmed by 7 bases and the J gene end by 0 bases; junction bases not matched to a gene: 4. CDR3 sequence: CASTQDRSTDTQYF. Written as DNA, the CDR3 is TGTGCCAGTACTCAGGACAGGAGCACAGATACGCAGTATTTT.